Below, one T cell receptor (beta chain) is given with its context. J lost 5 bases, V lost 5 bases, and 5 bases had no gene match. The CDR3 loop spans 12 amino acids. The germline gives CDR1 GTSNPN, CDR2 SVGIG (reference sequence). Measured with immunoSEQ multiplex PCR; TCRdb has only the in-frame clones, and not every one. The sample has approximately 58,000 clones, about nine tenths seen once. The data are from a study of T cell changes during pregnancy in multiple sclerosis. The V call is TRBV30, the J call TRBJ1-2; 7 bases are a match to TRBD1. Sequencing was performed on CD4+ T cells from peripheral blood mononuclear cells, taken after pregnancy. The receptor's source is a female donor in good health, enrolled as a control in a pregnancy study. CDR3 loop: CAWGAGQYGYTF. The CDR3 DNA reads as TGTGCCTGGGGTGCGGGACAGTATGGCTACACCTTC.